The text below deals with one T cell receptor (beta chain). Its antigen is still unknown. This entry is derived from a study of a mutant IDH1 vaccine in newly diagnosed glioma. Overall study: Following radiotherapy alone, or alongside temozolomide cycles, vaccination was started after an interval of 4-6 weeks.

The CDR3 spans 14 residues. V shed 6 bases and J 4 bases; nucleotides not matched to a gene: 9. Germline loops: CDR1 MNHEY, CDR2 SVGAGI. Clones were read by immunoSEQ multiplex PCR, and TCRdb kept only the in-frame ones, dropping some. This sample has tens of thousands of clones, with more than 80% found just once. The study's findings and limits: With respect to changes in top peripheral T cell clonotypes, pseudoprogression seemed unrelated.

Time point meaning: week 5, during vaccination. Doses comprised 300 ug of mutant IDH1 20-mer peptide each, plus topical imiquimod. Donors harbored newly found WHO grade 3 or 4 IDH1-mutant, ATRX-lost astrocytomas. The sequencing here drew on PBMCs, taken from a glioma patient whose treatment included an IDH1 peptide vaccine. The sequence derives from a man younger than 35 with glioma. The rearrangement joins TRBV6-5 to TRBJ2-7; 7 nucleotides agree with TRBD1. Here the CDR3 reads CASSKTGSTYEQYF. Here the CDR3 DNA reads TGTGCCAGCAGCAAGACAGGGAGTACGTACGAGCAGTACTTC.